This T cell receptor beta chain was captured by sequencing in a study of blood T cell repertoires in COVID-19. Across the whole study: Samples taken during acute and convalescent COVID-19 were collected in the United States, Italy and Spain.

As handled by the study authors: Amplification with reference gene primers provided the estimates of nucleated cell counts. TCRdb's copy holds only in-frame clones and misses some; the assay was immunoSEQ multiplex PCR. Clone size and V and J calls were adopted from that table, with D and trimming inferred from the DNA. The data hold about 160,000 clones, with more than 75% observed a single time. CDR1 and CDR2 (germline): LGHDT, YNNKEL (reference sequence). The CDR3 consists of 14 residues. V shed 7 bases and J shed 8 bases, with 17 bases lying between them. The source is a man aged 18 to 35 with acute or convalescent COVID-19. The V gene is TRBV3-1 (or the pseudogene TRBV3-2), the J gene TRBJ1-4; D might be TRBD1 (5 bases). The sequenced sample consisted of peripheral blood. The CDR3 protein is CASTRGVAGEKLFF. In DNA form, the CDR3 reads TGTGCCAGCACCCGGGGGGTGGCGGGCGAAAAACTGTTTTTT.